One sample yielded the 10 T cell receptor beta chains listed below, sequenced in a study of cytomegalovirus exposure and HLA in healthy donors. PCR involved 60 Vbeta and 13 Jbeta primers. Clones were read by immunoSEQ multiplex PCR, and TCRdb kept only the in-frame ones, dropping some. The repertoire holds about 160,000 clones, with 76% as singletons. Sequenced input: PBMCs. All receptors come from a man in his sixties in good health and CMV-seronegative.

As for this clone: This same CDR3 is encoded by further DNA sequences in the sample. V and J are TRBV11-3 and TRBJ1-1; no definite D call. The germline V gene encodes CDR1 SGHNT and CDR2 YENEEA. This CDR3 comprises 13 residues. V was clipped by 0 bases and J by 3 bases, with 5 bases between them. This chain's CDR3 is CASSLERDTEAFF. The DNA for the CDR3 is TGTGCCAGCAGCTTAGAACGGGACACTGAAGCTTTCTTT. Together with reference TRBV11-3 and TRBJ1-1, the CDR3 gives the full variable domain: EAGVVQSPRYKIIEKKQPVAFWCNPISGHNTLYWYLQNLGQGPELLIRYENEEAVDDSQLPKDRFSAERLKGVDSTLKIQPAELGDSAVYLCASSLERDTEAFFGQGTRLTVV.

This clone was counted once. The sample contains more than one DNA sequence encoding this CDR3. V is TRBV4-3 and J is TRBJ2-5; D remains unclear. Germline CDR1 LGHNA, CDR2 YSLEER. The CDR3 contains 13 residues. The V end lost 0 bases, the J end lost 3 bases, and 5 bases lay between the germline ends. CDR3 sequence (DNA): TGCGCCAGCAGCCAAGATACAGAAGAGACCCAGTACTTC. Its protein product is CASSQDTEETQYF.

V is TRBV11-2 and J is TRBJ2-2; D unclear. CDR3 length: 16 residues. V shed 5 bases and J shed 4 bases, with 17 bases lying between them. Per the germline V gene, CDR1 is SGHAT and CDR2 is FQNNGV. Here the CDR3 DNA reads TGTGCCAGCAGCCGAGACACGATTCCTGGCACCGGGGAGCTGTTTTTT. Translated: CASSRDTIPGTGELFF.

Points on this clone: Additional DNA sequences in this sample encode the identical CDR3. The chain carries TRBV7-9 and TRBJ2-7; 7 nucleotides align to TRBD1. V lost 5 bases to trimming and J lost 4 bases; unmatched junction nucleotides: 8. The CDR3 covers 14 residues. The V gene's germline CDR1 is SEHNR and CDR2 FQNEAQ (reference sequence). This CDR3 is CASSLGTGVYEQYF. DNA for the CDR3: TGTGCCAGCAGCCTAGGCACAGGGGTTTACGAGCAGTACTTC.

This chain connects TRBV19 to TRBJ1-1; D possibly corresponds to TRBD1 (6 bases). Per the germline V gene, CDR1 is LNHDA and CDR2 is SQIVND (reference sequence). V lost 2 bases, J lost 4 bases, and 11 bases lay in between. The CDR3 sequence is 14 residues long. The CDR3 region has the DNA TGTGCCAGTAGTATACGGGACATTTCCACTGAAGCTTTCTTT. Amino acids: CASSIRDISTEAFF.

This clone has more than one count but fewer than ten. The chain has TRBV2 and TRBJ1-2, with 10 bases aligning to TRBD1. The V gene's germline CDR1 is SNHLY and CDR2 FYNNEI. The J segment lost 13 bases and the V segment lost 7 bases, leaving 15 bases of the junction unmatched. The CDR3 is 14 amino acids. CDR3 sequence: CASNPRTGGSVGTF. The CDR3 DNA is TGTGCCAGCAATCCAAGGACAGGGGGTTCCGTCGGCACCTTC.

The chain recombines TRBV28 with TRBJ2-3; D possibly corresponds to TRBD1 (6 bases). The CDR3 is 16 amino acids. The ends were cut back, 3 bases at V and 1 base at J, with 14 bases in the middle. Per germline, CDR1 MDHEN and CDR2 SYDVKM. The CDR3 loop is CASSFSTGSRTDTQYF. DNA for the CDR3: TGTGCCAGCAGTTTCTCTACAGGGTCCCGCACAGATACGCAGTATTTT. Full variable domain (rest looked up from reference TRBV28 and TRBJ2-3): DVKVTQSSRYLVKRTGEKVFLECVQDMDHENMFWYRQDPGLGLRLIYFSYDVKMKEKGDIPEGYSVSREKKERFSLILESASTNQTSMYLCASSFSTGSRTDTQYFGPGTRLTVL.

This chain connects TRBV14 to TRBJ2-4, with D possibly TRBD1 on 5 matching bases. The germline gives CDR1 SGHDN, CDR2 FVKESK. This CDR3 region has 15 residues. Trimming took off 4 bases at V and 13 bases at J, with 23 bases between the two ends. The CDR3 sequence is CASSRSGALHRVQYF. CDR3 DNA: TGTGCCAGCAGCCGGAGTGGGGCCCTACACCGAGTACAGTACTTC.

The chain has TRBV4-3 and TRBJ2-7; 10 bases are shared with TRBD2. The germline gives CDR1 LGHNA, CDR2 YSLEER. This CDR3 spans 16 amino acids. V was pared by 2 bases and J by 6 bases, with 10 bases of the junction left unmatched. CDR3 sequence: CASSQYSAGGPPEQYF. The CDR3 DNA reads TGCGCCAGCAGCCAATATTCAGCGGGGGGGCCCCCCGAGCAGTACTTC.

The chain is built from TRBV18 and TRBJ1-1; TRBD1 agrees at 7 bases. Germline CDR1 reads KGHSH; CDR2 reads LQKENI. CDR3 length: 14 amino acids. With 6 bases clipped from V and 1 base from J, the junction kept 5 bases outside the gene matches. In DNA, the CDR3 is TGTGCCAGCTCCTCTCAGGGGGGGAACACTGAAGCTTTCTTT. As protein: CASSSQGGNTEAFF.